Sequencing of this T cell receptor (beta chain) was carried out in a study of T cells in Graves' hyperthyroidism and ophthalmopathy. Stable Graves' hyperthyroidism denoted no ophthalmopathy progression over 18 months. The study left out patients who had uncontrolled infection, other autoimmune disease, pregnancy or lactation. Fresh peripheral blood, less than 11 ml of it, supplied the PBMCs. This clonotype was seen at least ten times. The length of the CDR3 is 14 residues. V lost 7 bases and J 8 bases, leaving 18 bases between the germline ends. The germline gives CDR1 SNHLY, CDR2 FYNNEI. Amplified TCR beta CDR3 regions came from RNA transcripts. First-round RT-PCR targeting the TCR CDR3 was performed with the HTBI primer set. One entry per CDR3 protein results from TCRdb running MiXCR on the multiplex PCR reads. Of more than 450,000 distinct CDR3 sequences listed, 14% are singletons.

The rearrangement joins TRBV2 to TRBJ2-1, with D tentatively TRBD1 or TRBD2 (5 bases each). The source of this sequence is a woman aged 35 to 49 with Graves' hyperthyroidism. Material: blood. The CDR3 sequence is CASMGTGTLDEQFF. In DNA, the CDR3 is TGTGCCAGCATGGGGACGGGGACCCTCGATGAGCAGTTCTTC.